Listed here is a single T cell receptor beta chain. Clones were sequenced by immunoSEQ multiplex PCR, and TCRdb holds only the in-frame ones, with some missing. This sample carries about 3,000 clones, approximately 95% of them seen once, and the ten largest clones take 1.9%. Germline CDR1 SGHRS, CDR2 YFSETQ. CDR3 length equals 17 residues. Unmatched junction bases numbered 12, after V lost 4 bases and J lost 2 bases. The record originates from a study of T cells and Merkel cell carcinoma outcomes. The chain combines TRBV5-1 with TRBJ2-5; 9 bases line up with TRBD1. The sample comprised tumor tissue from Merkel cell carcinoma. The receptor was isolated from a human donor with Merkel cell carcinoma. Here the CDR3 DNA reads TGCGCCAGCAGCCGATCCACAGGGGGCGGTTTTCAAGAGACCCAGTACTTC. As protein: CASSRSTGGGFQETQYF.